This section outlines one T cell receptor (beta chain) sequence together with its context. Its antigen is unknown. The PCR employed 60 Vbeta primers together with 13 Jbeta primers. The data were produced by immunoSEQ multiplex PCR, yet TCRdb's version contains in-frame clones alone and is incomplete. The data contain about 90,000 clones, around four fifths of them seen just once; the ten biggest clones take up roughly 2%. The sample belongs to a study of cytomegalovirus exposure and HLA in healthy donors. Whole-study results and caveats: The authors later found HLA-associated TCR beta chains more clonally expanded than equally common others. Accurate predictions that matched the HLA-A and HLA-B alleles of most subjects were reportedly made from TCR beta sequences. Specific recognition of CMV antigens was confirmed in vitro for a few chains (all CMV-associated).

CDR1 SNHLY and CDR2 FYNNEI come from the germline V gene. The CDR3 length is 15 residues. Germline trimming cut 6 bases from V and 2 bases from J; bases unmatched to any gene: 7. Sequenced sample: PBMCs. This sequence originates from a boy aged 5-17 years in good health and CMV-seronegative. J is TRBJ1-5 and V is TRBV2; 7 bases match TRBD1. CDR3 in DNA: TGTGCCAGCAGGGAACAGGGGTCTGGCAATCAGCCCCAGCATTTT. Protein sequence: CASREQGSGNQPQHF.